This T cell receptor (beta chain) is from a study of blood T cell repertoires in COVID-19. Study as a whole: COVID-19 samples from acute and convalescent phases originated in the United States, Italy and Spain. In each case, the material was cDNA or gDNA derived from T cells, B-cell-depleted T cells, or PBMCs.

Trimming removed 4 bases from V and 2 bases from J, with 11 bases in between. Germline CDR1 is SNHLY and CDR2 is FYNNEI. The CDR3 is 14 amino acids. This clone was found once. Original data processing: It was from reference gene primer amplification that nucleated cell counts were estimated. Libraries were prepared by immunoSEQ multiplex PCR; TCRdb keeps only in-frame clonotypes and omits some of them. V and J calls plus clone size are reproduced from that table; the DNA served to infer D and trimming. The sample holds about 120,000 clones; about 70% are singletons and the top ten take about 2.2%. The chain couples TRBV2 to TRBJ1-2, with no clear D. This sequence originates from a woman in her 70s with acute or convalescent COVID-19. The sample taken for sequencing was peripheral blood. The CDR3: CASSATESNYGYTF. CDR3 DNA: TGTGCCAGCAGTGCTACTGAATCCAACTATGGCTACACCTTC.